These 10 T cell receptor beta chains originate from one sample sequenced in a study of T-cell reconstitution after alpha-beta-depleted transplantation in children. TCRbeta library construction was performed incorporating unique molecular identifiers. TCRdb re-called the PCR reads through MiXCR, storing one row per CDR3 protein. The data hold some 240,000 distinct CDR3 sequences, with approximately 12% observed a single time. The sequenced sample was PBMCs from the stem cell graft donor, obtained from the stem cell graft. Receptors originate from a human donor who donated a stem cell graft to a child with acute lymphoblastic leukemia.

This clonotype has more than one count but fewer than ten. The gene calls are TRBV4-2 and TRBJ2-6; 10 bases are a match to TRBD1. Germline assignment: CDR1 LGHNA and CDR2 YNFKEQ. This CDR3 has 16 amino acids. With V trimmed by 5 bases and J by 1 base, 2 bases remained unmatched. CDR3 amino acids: CASSWDRGSGANVLTF. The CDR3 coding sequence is TGTGCCAGCAGCTGGGACAGGGGATCTGGGGCCAACGTCCTGACTTTC.

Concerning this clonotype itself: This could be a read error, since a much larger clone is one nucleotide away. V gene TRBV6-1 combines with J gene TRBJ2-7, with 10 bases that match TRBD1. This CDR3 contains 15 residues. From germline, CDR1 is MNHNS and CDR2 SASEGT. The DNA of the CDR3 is TGTGCCAGCAGATTTCGGGACAGGGGACCCTACGACCAGTACTTC. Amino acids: CASRFRDRGPYDQYF.

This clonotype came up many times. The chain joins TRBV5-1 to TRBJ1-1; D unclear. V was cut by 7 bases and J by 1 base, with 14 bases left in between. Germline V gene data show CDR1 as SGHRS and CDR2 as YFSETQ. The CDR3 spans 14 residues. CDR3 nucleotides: TGCGCCAGCGGTACGGAGTTAAAGAACACTGAAGCTTTCTTT. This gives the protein CASGTELKNTEAFF. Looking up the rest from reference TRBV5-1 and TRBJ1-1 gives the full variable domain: KAGVTQTPRYLIKTRGQQVTLSCSPISGHRSVSWYQQTPGQGLQFLFEYFSETQRNKGNFPGRFSGRQFSNSRSEMNVSTLELGDSALYLCASGTELKNTEAFFGQGTRLTVV.

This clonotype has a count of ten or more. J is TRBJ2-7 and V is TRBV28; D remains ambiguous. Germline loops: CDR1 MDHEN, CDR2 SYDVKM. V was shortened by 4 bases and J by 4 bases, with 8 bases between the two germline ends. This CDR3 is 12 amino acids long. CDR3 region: CASSYNRYEQYF. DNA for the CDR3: TGTGCCAGCAGTTACAACCGTTACGAGCAGTACTTC.

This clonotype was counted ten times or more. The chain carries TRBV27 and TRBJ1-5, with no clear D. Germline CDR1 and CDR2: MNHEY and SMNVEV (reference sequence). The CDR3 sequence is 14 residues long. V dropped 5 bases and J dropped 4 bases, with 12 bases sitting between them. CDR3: CASSEFGGNQPQHF. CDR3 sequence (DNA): TGTGCCAGCAGTGAATTTGGAGGAAATCAGCCCCAGCATTTT.

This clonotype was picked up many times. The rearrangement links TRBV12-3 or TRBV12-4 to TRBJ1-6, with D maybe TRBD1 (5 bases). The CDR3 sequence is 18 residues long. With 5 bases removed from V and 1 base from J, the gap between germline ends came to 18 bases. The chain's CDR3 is CASSPHDQGVSYNSPLHF. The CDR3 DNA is TGTGCCAGCAGTCCTCATGATCAGGGAGTTTCCTATAATTCACCCCTCCACTTT.

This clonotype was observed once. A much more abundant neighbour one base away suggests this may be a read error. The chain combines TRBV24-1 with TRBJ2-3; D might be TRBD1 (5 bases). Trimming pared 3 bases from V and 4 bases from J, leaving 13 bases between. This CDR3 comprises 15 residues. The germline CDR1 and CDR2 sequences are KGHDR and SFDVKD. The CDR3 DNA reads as TGTGCCACCAGTGATGCCCCCAGGGAACCAGATACGCAGTATTTT. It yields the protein CATSDAPREPDTQYF.

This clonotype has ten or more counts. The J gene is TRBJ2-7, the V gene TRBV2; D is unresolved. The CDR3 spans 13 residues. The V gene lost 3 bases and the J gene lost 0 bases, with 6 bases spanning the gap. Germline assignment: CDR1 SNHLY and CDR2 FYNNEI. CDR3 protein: CASSEQNSYEQYF. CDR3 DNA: TGTGCCAGCAGTGAGCAGAACTCCTACGAGCAGTACTTC.

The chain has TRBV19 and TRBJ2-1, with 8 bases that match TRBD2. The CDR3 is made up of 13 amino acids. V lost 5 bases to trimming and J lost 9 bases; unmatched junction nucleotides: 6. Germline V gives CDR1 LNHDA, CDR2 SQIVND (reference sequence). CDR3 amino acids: CASSPGRVLEQFF. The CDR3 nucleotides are TGTGCCAGTAGTCCCGGGAGGGTTCTTGAGCAGTTCTTC.

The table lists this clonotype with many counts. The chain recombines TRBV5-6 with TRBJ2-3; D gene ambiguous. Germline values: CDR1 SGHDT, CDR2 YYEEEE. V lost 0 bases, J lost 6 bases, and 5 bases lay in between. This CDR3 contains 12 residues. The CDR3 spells CASSLASDTQYF. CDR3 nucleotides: TGTGCCAGCAGCTTGGCCTCGGATACGCAGTATTTT.